The next 10 T cell receptor beta chains were all read from a single sample in a study of cytomegalovirus exposure and HLA in healthy donors. Vbeta (60) and Jbeta (13) primers were used in the PCR. Using immunoSEQ multiplex PCR, the repertoire was profiled, and TCRdb retains in-frame clones only, with some absent. The table lists 95,000 to 130,000 clones, around 75% of them singletons. Sequencing used PBMCs. These receptors all come from a woman in her late teens or twenties in good health and CMV-seronegative.

The gene calls are TRBV28 and TRBJ2-7, with 10 bases identical to TRBD1. Trimming took 3 bases from V and 3 from J; bases not matched to a gene: 5. This CDR3 has 15 amino acids. CDR1 MDHEN and CDR2 SYDVKM come from the germline V gene. The CDR3 loop is CASSFVGTGDYEQYF. The CDR3 DNA reads TGTGCCAGCAGTTTCGTTGGGACAGGGGACTACGAGCAGTACTTC.

This sequence joins TRBV6-5 and TRBJ1-2, with 7 bases matching TRBD1. J was trimmed by 4 bases and V by 7 bases; bases with no gene match: 12. Germline lookup yields CDR1 MNHEY and CDR2 SVGAGI. The CDR3 contains 15 residues. CDR3 DNA: TGTGCCAGCAAGCCCGGGACAGTAGGTGGCTATGGCTACACCTTC. Amino acids: CASKPGTVGGYGYTF.

In its sample, this clone was seen a few times. The chain carries TRBV7-5 and TRBJ2-1; no check of the table's D call, TRBD2, against the DNA was made. TRBV7-5 is reported as a pseudogene. The CDR3 contains 15 residues. CDR3 sequence (DNA): TGTGTCAGAAGCTCCGGGACTCGGTCCTACAATGAGCAGTTCTTC. Amino acids: CVRSSGTRSYNEQFF.

The rearrangement links TRBV6-1 to TRBJ1-1; no definite D call. This CDR3 is 10 amino acids long. Germline-derived CDR1 and CDR2 are MNHNS and SASEGT. As DNA, the CDR3 is TGTGGGACGGGCGGGACTGAAGCTTTCTTT. Protein product: CGTGGTEAFF.

Comments on this clone: A junction end diverges from the germline sequence, so it may reflect a read error. The genes are TRBV6-5 and TRBJ2-7; possible D gene TRBD2, 5 bases. The length of the CDR3 is 13 residues. Germline loops: CDR1 MNHEY, CDR2 SVGAGI. The CDR3 DNA reads as TGTGCCAGCAGTTACTCAGCGGACGGGTTAAAGAACTTC. Translated, it gives CASSYSADGLKNF.

The V call is TRBV2, the J call TRBJ2-5, with 9 bases aligning to TRBD1. Germline V CDR1 and CDR2: SNHLY, FYNNEI. Trimming removed 9 bases from V and 4 bases from J; junction bases left unmatched: 15. There are 16 residues in the CDR3. The chain's CDR3 is CASEGLSGTGIETQYF. The CDR3 DNA reads TGTGCCAGTGAAGGGCTTTCCGGGACAGGGATAGAGACCCAGTACTTC.

V is TRBV25-1 and J is TRBJ2-2; D possibly corresponds to TRBD2 (5 bases). This CDR3 has 18 residues. V lost 3 bases to trimming and J lost 2 bases, with 19 bases between them. Per germline, CDR1 MGHDK and CDR2 SYGVNS. This CDR3 is CASSDEEVSRINTGELFF. CDR3 bases: TGTGCCAGCAGTGACGAGGAGGTGTCCAGGATAAACACCGGGGAGCTGTTTTTT.

J is TRBJ2-2 and V is TRBV5-6, with 10 nucleotides matching TRBD1. Germline V gene data show CDR1 as SGHDT and CDR2 as YYEEEE. The ends lost 0 bases at V and 1 base at J; junction bases unmatched: 3. The CDR3 sequence is 17 residues long. CDR3 region: CASSLVGTGENTGELFF. CDR3 sequence (DNA): TGTGCCAGCAGCTTGGTAGGGACAGGGGAGAACACCGGGGAGCTGTTTTTT.

The genes are TRBV5-1 and TRBJ1-5; tentative D call: TRBD1 (5 bases). Germline V CDR1 and CDR2: SGHRS, YFSETQ. There are 15 residues in the CDR3. The V end was cut by 1 base, the J end by 2 bases, with 10 bases between. The CDR3 DNA reads TGCGCCAGCAGCTTGTCAGACAGTCGCAATCAGCCCCAGCATTTT. It yields the protein CASSLSDSRNQPQHF.

This sequence joins TRBV5-1 and TRBJ1-1; D gene unclear. CDR1 and CDR2 (germline): SGHRS, YFSETQ. Between the trimmed V and J ends, which lost 5 bases and 0 bases, there was a span of 5 bases. This CDR3 is 12 amino acids long. The CDR3 region has the DNA TGCGCCAGCAGTGAGATGAACACTGAAGCTTTCTTT. Translating it yields CASSEMNTEAFF. The variable domain in full, completed from reference TRBV5-1 and TRBJ1-1, reads KAGVTQTPRYLIKTRGQQVTLSCSPISGHRSVSWYQQTPGQGLQFLFEYFSETQRNKGNFPGRFSGRQFSNSRSEMNVSTLELGDSALYLCASSEMNTEAFFGQGTRLTVV.